This T cell receptor (beta chain) was identified during a study of blood T cell repertoires in COVID-19. The overall study: COVID-19 samples, acute and convalescent, were from the United States, Italy and Spain. PBMCs, B-cell-depleted T cells, or T cells provided the cDNA or gDNA that made up the material.

As originally analysed: Researchers report that nucleated cell counts were estimated from reference gene primer amplification. Data came from immunoSEQ multiplex PCR; TCRdb stores just in-frame clones and leaves some out. V and J calls and clone size are copied from that table; D and trimming were computed from the DNA. This sample has a few hundred thousand clones, with about 91% found just once. The ends lost 0 bases at V and 1 base at J; junction bases unmatched: 1. Per germline, CDR1 SGHRS and CDR2 YFSETQ. This CDR3 has 16 residues. This TCR came from a woman between 25 and 40 years old with COVID-19, enrolled during active disease. The chain is built from TRBV5-1 and TRBJ2-5; 12 bases align to TRBD2. The sequenced sample consisted of peripheral blood. The CDR3 DNA reads TGCGCCAGCAGCTTGGCACTAGCGGGGGGCCAAGAGACCCAGTACTTC. It specifies CASSLALAGGQETQYF. Filled out from reference TRBV5-1 and TRBJ2-5, the complete variable domain reads KAGVTQTPRYLIKTRGQQVTLSCSPISGHRSVSWYQQTPGQGLQFLFEYFSETQRNKGNFPGRFSGRQFSNSRSEMNVSTLELGDSALYLCASSLALAGGQETQYFGPGTRLLVL.